The rows below give T cell receptor beta chains drawn from one sample of a study of cytomegalovirus exposure and HLA in healthy donors. Method: immunoSEQ multiplex PCR; TCRdb's copy keeps in-frame clones and lacks some. The sample carries 50,000 to 65,000 clones, approximately 92% recorded once. The sequenced sample consisted of PBMCs. The receptors here all came from a woman aged 18 to 35 in good health and CMV-seronegative. The CDR3 runs from the conserved cysteine through the conserved F or W. The order of the fields is D gene, V gene, J gene, clone size, CDR3 DNA, CDR3 protein. The D gene is left open where the match is weak. Some rows mark clone size as missing; the rest say once, few, many or name a class of expanded clone.

>.|TRBV27|TRBJ2-2|.
TGTGCCAGCAGTTTTGGGCCCCCAGCGAACACCGGGGAGCTGTTTTTT
CASSFGPPANTGELFF
>.|TRBV7-8|TRBJ1-5|.
TGTGCCAGCAGCTTAGCTCCGGGGGACAATCAGCCCCAGCATTTT
CASSLAPGDNQPQHF
>TRBD2|TRBV6-1|TRBJ2-3|few
TGTGCCAGCAGAGGCGGGGCGGGAGCAGATACGCAGTATTTT
CASRGGAGADTQYF
>.|TRBV7-9|TRBJ1-2|.
TGTGCCAGCAGCCCAGGGGCTAACTATGGCTACACCTTC
CASSPGANYGYTF
>.|TRBV15|TRBJ1-1|.
TGTGCCACCAGCAGACGGTCCATGAACACTGAAGCTTTCTTT
CATSRRSMNTEAFF
>TRBD2|TRBV9|TRBJ2-4|.
TGTGCCAGCAGCGTAGATGATAGCGGGGGAAGGGGGGCCAAAAACATTCAGTACTTC
CASSVDDSGGRGAKNIQYF
>.|TRBV6-5|TRBJ1-6|.
TGTGCCAGCAGTTACTCGACAGGTTTCGTTTCACCCCTCCACTTT
CASSYSTGFVSPLHF
>TRBD1|TRBV4-1|TRBJ1-4|.
TGCGCCAGCAGCCAAAGGGACAGGGTTGAAAAACTGTTTTTT
CASSQRDRVEKLFF
>.|TRBV27|TRBJ2-1|.
TGTGCCAGCAGTTTACGGGTGGGTGGATCCTACAATGAGCAGTTCTTC
CASSLRVGGSYNEQFF
>.|TRBV15|TRBJ2-1|.
TGTGCCACCAGCAGAGATCCGGGCAATGAGCAGTTCTTC
CATSRDPGNEQFF
>.|TRBV25-1|TRBJ2-3|few
TGTGCCAGCAGTGAGTGGACAGTAGATACGCAGTATTTT
CASSEWTVDTQYF
>TRBD1|TRBV4-1|TRBJ1-2|.
TGCGCCAGCAGCCAAGGCAGGCAGGGGGCAAACGGCTACACCTTC
CASSQGRQGANGYTF
>TRBD1|TRBV6-5|TRBJ1-1|.
TGTGCCAGCAGTTTTGGGACAGGGGCCCCCGCTGAAGCTTTCTTT
CASSFGTGAPAEAFF
>TRBD2|TRBV7-8|TRBJ2-2|.
TGTGCCAGCAGCTTAGAGATGGGCGGGAGCACCGGGGAGCTGTTTTTT
CASSLEMGGSTGELFF
>.|TRBV4-2|TRBJ2-3|.
TGTGCCAGCAGCCAAGGTCGGTCCGGGAGTGTCCCAGATACGCAGTATTTT
CASSQGRSGSVPDTQYF
>.|TRBV6-5|TRBJ1-4|.
TGTGCCAGCAGAGTACAGGGTACTAATGAAAAACTGTTTTTT
CASRVQGTNEKLFF
>.|TRBV5-4|TRBJ1-1|.
TGTGCCAGCAGCACGGCGGGGGGCGAAGCTTTCTTT
CASSTAGGEAFF
>.|TRBV9|TRBJ2-1|few
TGTGCCAGCAGCGTCCTATCGAGGGATGAGCAGTTCTTC
CASSVLSRDEQFF
>.|TRBV7-2|TRBJ2-7|.
TGTGCCAGCAGCGACAGCAGGGTGAACGGCGAGCAGTACTTC
CASSDSRVNGEQYF
>.|TRBV4-3|TRBJ2-1|.
TGCGCCAGCAGCCAACTTCTTCAGGGGAGTACCTACAATGAGCAGTTCTTC
CASSQLLQGSTYNEQFF
>.|TRBV6-6|TRBJ2-7|.
TGTGCCAGCAGTACCAGAACTAGCCCCAGGGCCTACGAGCAGTACTTC
CASSTRTSPRAYEQYF
>.|TRBV7-3|TRBJ2-2|.
TGTGCCAGCAGCTCGTACCTGACACGGAACACCGGGGAGCTGTTTTTT
CASSSYLTRNTGELFF
>.|TRBV2|TRBJ2-4|.
TGTGCCAGCAGTGAGCCGGGTCTATCTCTAGCCAAAAACATTCAGTACTTC
CASSEPGLSLAKNIQYF
>TRBD2|TRBV9|TRBJ2-1|.
TGTGCCAGCAGCGCGGGGGCGGGACTAGCAGCCCATGAGCAGTTCTTC
CASSAGAGLAAHEQFF
>.|TRBV18|TRBJ2-1|.
TGTGCCAGCTCACCACTATCAGGGGACGATGAGCAGTTCTTC
CASSPLSGDDEQFF
>.|TRBV9|TRBJ1-1|.
TGTGCCAGCAGCGTAGGAGGGGAGGGTGAAGCTTTCTTT
CASSVGGEGEAFF
>TRBD1|TRBV6-6|TRBJ1-1|once
TGTGCCAGCAGTGGCACAGGGGGCACTGAAGCTTTCTTT
CASSGTGGTEAFF
>.|TRBV7-8|TRBJ1-1|.
TGTGCCAGCAGCCCGGAGGCGATGAACACTGAAGCTTTCTTT
CASSPEAMNTEAFF
>.|TRBV5-4|TRBJ2-7|.
TGTGCCAGCAGCTTGGTGGGGGCCCTCTCCTACGAGCAGTACTTC
CASSLVGALSYEQYF
>.|TRBV5-6|TRBJ2-6|.
TGTGCCAGCAGCTCCAGACACTCTGGGGCCAACGTCCTGACTTTC
CASSSRHSGANVLTF
>.|TRBV7-9|TRBJ1-2|few
TGTGCCAGCAGCTTAGGGGTGGCAGGGCACTATGGCTACACCTTC
CASSLGVAGHYGYTF
>.|TRBV5-1|TRBJ2-2|.
TGCGCCAGCAGCTTGGCCCTCAGGTCCGACACCGGGGAGCTGTTTTTT
CASSLALRSDTGELFF
>TRBD1|TRBV5-1|TRBJ1-5|.
TGCGCCAGCAGCTTGGAGGGCAACAGGGGGGATGCGGGTCAGCCCCAGCATTTT
CASSLEGNRGDAGQPQHF
>TRBD2|TRBV9|TRBJ2-2|once
TGTGCCAGCAGCGTAGCGCAACTAGCGGGGGGGTACGGGGAGCTGTTTTTT
CASSVAQLAGGYGELFF
>.|TRBV7-3|TRBJ1-1|.
TGTGCCAGCAGCGCCGGGATGAACACTGAAGCTTTCTTT
CASSAGMNTEAFF
>.|TRBV19|TRBJ2-5|.
TGTGCCAGTAGCCAACAGGGTGGGTTAGAGACCCAGTACTTC
CASSQQGGLETQYF
>TRBD1|TRBV14|TRBJ2-2|.
TGTGCCAGCAGCCTCAGCGGGACAGGGATCGGGGAGCTGTTTTTT
CASSLSGTGIGELFF
>.|TRBV19|TRBJ2-7|.
TGTGCCAGTAGTATAAGTCCAGGGATAGGCTACGAGCAGTACTTC
CASSISPGIGYEQYF
>.|TRBV11-3|TRBJ2-3|.
TGTGCCAGCAGCCCCGGGAAGGGCACAGATACGCAGTATTTT
CASSPGKGTDTQYF
>.|TRBV29-1|TRBJ1-2|.
TGCAGCGCTACAGAATACTATGGCTACACCTTC
CSATEYYGYTF
>TRBD1|TRBV5-6|TRBJ2-4|.
TGTGCCAGCAGCACCACGACAGGGTTCGACATTCAGTACTTC
CASSTTTGFDIQYF
>TRBD2|TRBV5-1|TRBJ2-5|.
TGCGCCAGCAGCTCCGGGGGGGGCGTCCAAGAGACCCAGTACTTC
CASSSGGGVQETQYF
>.|TRBV28|TRBJ1-5|.
TGTGCCAGCAGTCCAGCAGGGGTGGGTAATCAGCCCCAGCATTTT
CASSPAGVGNQPQHF
>.|TRBV4-2|TRBJ2-1|.
TGTGCCAGCAGCCAAGTCGTGGGGCGGGGAGGCTCCTACAATGAGCAGTTCTTC
CASSQVVGRGGSYNEQFF
>TRBD2|TRBV27|TRBJ2-4|.
TGTGCCAGCAGTTTGCTAGCGGGAATGGTACCCGGTCAAAACATTCAGTACTTC
CASSLLAGMVPGQNIQYF
>TRBD2|TRBV9|TRBJ2-2|once
TGTGCCAGCAGCGGTGGGAGGGCCTGGGACGGGGAGCTGTTTTTT
CASSGGRAWDGELFF
>TRBD1|TRBV7-9|TRBJ1-3|.
TGTGCCGCCGCCGGGACAGGCTCCTCTGGAAACACCATATATTTT
CAAAGTGSSGNTIYF
>.|TRBV30|TRBJ1-1|.
TGTGCCTGGAAATGGAGTCCCGGGGACACTGAAGCTTTCTTT
CAWKWSPGDTEAFF
>.|TRBV5-4|TRBJ2-3|once
TGTGCCAGCAGCTTGGCGGGGGGCCGATCGGATACGCAGTATTTT
CASSLAGGRSDTQYF
>.|TRBV15|TRBJ2-7|.
TGTGCCACCAGCAACTGGACGGGATACTCCTACGAGCAGTACTTC
CATSNWTGYSYEQYF
>.|TRBV18|TRBJ2-7|.
TGTGCCAGCTCACCCAACCGGGACTCCGAGCAGTACTTC
CASSPNRDSEQYF
>.|TRBV9|TRBJ2-7|.
TGTGCCAGCAGCGTCGGTAGCGGAAGCTCCTACGAGCAGTACTTC
CASSVGSGSSYEQYF
>TRBD1|TRBV9|TRBJ2-7|once
TGTGCCAGCAGCCCGACAGGGTGGGAAGACGAGCAGTACTTC
CASSPTGWEDEQYF
>.|TRBV7-2|TRBJ1-3|.
TGTGCCAGCAGCCCCCGAGGCGGCCCTGACTCTGGAAACACCATATATTTT
CASSPRGGPDSGNTIYF
>.|TRBV29-1|TRBJ1-1|.
TGCAGCGTTCCAGTGGGGGCCGGTGAAGCTTTCTTT
CSVPVGAGEAFF